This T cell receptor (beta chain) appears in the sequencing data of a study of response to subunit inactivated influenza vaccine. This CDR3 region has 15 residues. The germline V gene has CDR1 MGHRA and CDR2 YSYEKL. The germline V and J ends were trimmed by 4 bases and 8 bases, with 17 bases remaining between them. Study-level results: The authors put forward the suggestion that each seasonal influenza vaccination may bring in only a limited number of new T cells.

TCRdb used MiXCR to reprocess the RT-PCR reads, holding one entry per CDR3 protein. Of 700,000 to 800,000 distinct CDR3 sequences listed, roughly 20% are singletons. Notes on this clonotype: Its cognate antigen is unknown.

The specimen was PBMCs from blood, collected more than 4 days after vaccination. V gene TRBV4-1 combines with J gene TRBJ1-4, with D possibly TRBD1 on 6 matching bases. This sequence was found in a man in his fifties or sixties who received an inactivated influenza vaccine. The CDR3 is CASSLQASRGEKLFF. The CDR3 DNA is TGCGCCAGCAGCCTACAAGCGTCGAGGGGGGAAAAACTGTTTTTT.